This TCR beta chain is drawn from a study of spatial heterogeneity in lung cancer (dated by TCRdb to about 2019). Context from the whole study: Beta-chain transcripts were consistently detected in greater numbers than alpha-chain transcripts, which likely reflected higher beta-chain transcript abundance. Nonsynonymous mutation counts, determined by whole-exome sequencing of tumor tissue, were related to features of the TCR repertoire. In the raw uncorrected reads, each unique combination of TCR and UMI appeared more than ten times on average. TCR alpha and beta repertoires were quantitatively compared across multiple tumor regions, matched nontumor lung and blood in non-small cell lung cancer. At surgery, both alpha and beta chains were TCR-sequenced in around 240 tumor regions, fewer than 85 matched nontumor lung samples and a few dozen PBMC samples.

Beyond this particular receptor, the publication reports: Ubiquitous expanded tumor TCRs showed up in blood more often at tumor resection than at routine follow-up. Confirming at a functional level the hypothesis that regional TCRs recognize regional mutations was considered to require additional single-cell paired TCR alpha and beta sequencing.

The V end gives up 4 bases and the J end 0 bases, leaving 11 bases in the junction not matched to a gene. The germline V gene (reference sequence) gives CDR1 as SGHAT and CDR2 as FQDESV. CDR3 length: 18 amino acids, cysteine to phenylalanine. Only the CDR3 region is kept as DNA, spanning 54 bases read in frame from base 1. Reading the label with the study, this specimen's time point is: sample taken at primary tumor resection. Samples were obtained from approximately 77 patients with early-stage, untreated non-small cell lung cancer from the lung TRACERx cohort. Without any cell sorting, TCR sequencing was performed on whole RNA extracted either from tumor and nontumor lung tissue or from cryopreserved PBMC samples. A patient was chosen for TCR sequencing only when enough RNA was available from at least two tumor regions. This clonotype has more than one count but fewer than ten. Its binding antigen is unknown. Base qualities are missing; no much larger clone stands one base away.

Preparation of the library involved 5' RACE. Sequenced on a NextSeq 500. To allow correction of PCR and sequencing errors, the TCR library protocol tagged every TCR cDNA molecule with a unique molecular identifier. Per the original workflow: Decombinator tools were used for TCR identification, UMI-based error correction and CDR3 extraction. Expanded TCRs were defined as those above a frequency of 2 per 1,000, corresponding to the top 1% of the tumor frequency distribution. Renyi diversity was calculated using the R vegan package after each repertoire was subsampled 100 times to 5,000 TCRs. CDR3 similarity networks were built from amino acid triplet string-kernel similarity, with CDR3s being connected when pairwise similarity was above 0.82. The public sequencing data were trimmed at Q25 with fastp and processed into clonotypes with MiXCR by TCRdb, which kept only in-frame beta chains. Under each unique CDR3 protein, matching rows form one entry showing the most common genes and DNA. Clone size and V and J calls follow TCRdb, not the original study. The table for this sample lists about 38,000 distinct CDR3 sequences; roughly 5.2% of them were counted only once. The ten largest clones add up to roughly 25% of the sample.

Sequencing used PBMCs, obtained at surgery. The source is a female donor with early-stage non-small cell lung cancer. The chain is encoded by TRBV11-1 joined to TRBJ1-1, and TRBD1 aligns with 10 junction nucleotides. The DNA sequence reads TGTGCCAGCAGCTCGCAATATCCGGGACAGGGGATGAACACTGAAGCTTTCTTT. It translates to CASSSQYPGQGMNTEAFF. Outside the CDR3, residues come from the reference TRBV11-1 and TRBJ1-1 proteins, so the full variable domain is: EAEVAQSPRYKITEKSQAVAFWCDPISGHATLYWYRQILGQGPELLVQFQDESVVDDSQLPKDRFSAERLKGVDSTLKIQPAELGDSAMYLCASSSQYPGQGMNTEAFFGQGTRLTVV.